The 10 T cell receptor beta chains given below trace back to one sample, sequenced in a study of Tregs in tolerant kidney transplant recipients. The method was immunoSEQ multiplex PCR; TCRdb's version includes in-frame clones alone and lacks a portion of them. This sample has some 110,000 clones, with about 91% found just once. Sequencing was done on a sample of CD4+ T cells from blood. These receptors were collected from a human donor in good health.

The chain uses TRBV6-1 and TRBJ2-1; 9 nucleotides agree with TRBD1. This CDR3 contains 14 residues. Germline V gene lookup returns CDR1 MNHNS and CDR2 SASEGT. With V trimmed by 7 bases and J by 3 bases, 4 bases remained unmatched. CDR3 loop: CASILTGGYNEQFF. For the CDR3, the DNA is TGTGCCAGCATACTGACAGGGGGCTACAATGAGCAGTTCTTC.

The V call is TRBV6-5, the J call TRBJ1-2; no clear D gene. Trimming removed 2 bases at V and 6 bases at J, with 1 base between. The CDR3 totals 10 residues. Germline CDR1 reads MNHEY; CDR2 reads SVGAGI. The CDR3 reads CASSYDGYTF. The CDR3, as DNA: TGTGCCAGCAGTTACGATGGCTACACCTTC.

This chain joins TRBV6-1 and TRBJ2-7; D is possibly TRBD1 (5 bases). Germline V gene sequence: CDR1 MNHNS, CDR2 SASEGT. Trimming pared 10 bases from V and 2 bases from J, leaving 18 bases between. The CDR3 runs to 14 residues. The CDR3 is CATLVGRAPYEQYF. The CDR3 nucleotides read TGTGCCACCCTCGTCGGCAGGGCGCCCTACGAGCAGTACTTC.

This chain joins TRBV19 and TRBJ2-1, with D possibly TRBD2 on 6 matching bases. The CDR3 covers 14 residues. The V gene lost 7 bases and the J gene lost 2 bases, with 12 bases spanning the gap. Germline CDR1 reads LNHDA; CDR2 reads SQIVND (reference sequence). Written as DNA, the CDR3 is TGTGCCAGTACGGTCGGGAGAACCTACAATGAGCAGTTCTTC. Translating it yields CASTVGRTYNEQFF. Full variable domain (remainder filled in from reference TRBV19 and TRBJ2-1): DGGITQSPKYLFRKEGQNVTLSCEQNLNHDAMYWYRQDPGQGLRLIYYSQIVNDFQKGDIAEGYSVSREKKESFPLTVTSAQKNPTAFYLCASTVGRTYNEQFFGPGTRLTVL.

In DNA, the CDR3 is TGCGCCAGCAGCTTGGGAGGACAATCGGAGACCCAGTACTTC. As protein: CASSLGGQSETQYF. The gene calls are TRBV5-1 and TRBJ2-5, with D possibly being TRBD1 (5 bases). The CDR3 runs to 14 residues. Trimming shortened V by 0 bases and J by 5 bases, and 11 bases separated the two germline ends. The germline CDR1 and CDR2 sequences are SGHRS and YFSETQ.

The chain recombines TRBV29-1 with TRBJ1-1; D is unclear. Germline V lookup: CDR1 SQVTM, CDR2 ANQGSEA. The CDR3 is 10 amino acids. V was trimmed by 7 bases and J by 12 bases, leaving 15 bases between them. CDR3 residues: CSARLGLTFF. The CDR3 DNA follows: TGCAGCGCCAGATTGGGGTTGACTTTCTTT.

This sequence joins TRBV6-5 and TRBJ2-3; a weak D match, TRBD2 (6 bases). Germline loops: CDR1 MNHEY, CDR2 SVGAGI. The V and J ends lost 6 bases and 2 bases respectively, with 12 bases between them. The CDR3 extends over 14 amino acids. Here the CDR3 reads CASRRAGTTDTQYF. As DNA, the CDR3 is TGTGCCAGCAGACGGGCGGGGACCACAGATACGCAGTATTTT.

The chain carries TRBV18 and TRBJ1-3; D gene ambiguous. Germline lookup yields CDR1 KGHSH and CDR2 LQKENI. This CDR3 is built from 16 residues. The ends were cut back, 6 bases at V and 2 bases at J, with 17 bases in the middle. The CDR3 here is CASSTTRPTAGNTIYF. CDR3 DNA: TGTGCCAGCTCGACTACGAGACCGACTGCTGGAAACACCATATATTTT.

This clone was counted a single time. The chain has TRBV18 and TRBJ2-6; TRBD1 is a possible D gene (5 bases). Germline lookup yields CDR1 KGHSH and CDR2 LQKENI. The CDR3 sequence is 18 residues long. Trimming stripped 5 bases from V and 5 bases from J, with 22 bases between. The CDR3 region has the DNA TGTGCCAGCTCATCATTCTCGGACATACAAAGTCGGGCCAACGTCCTGACTTTC. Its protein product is CASSSFSDIQSRANVLTF.

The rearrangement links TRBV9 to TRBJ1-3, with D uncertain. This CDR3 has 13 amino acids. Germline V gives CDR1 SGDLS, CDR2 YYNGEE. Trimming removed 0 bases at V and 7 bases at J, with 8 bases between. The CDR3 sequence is CASSVGSLNTIYF. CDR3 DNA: TGTGCCAGCAGCGTAGGATCACTGAACACCATATATTTT. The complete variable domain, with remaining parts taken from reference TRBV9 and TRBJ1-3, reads DSGVTQTPKHLITATGQRVTLRCSPRSGDLSVYWYQQSLDQGLQFLIQYYNGEERAKGNILERFSAQQFPDLHSELNLSSLELGDSALYFCASSVGSLNTIYFGEGSWLTVV.